A single sample is the source of the 19 T cell receptor beta chains below, sequenced in a study of chemoradiotherapy in HPV16-positive cancers. Method: immunoSEQ multiplex PCR; TCRdb's copy keeps in-frame clones and lacks some. The sample contains about 2,700 clones, 70% to 80% of which appear only once. The starting material was tumor tissue, obtained from a patient who underwent chemoradiotherapy. These receptors were obtained from a human donor with HPV-associated anogenital cancer.

This chain connects TRBV27 to TRBJ1-6; TRBD1 might be the D (6 bases). Trimming pared 2 bases from V and 7 bases from J, leaving 15 bases between. Germline values: CDR1 MNHEY, CDR2 SMNVEV (reference sequence). The CDR3 is 16 residues long. CDR3 sequence (DNA): TGTGCCAGCAGTTTACCCCGACAGGCCGGGAATTCACCCCTCCACTTT. It encodes CASSLPRQAGNSPLHF.

The J gene is TRBJ2-1, the V gene TRBV5-1; D not certain. The CDR3 consists of 15 residues. Germline CDR1 reads SGHRS; CDR2 reads YFSETQ. V lost 5 bases to trimming and J lost 0 bases, with 12 bases between them. For the CDR3, the DNA is TGCGCCAGCAGTCCCCTGTCGGACTCCTACAATGAGCAGTTCTTC. Translating it yields CASSPLSDSYNEQFF.

This rearrangement joins TRBV5-1 to TRBJ2-7; D not certain. Trimming left V 5 bases short and J 3 bases short, with 9 bases between. The CDR3 covers 12 residues. CDR1 is SGHRS, CDR2 YFSETQ, per germline. The CDR3 sequence is CASRAEGYEQYF. CDR3 DNA sequence: TGCGCCAGCAGGGCAGAAGGCTACGAGCAGTACTTC.

The rearrangement joins TRBV10-3 to TRBJ1-4; 11 bases fit TRBD1. The germline V gene has CDR1 ENHRY and CDR2 SYGVKD. V lost 2 bases and J lost 6; bases outside the gene matches: 2. The CDR3 has 15 amino acids. CDR3 sequence: CAISEKGQGDEKLFF. CDR3 coding DNA: TGTGCCATCAGTGAGAAGGGACAGGGGGATGAAAAACTGTTTTTT.

The V and J genes are TRBV5-5 and TRBJ2-7; TRBD1 might be the D (6 bases). V was shortened by 3 bases and J by 5 bases, with 18 bases between the two germline ends. There are 15 residues in the CDR3. Germline loops: CDR1 SGHKS, CDR2 YYEKEE (reference sequence). CDR3 nucleotides: TGTGCCAGCAGCTACGAGGGGGTGGGGGTCAACGAGCAGTACTTC. It is translated as CASSYEGVGVNEQYF.

The CDR3 sequence: CSVEQGVNTEAFF. The CDR3 nucleotides are TGCAGCGTTGAGCAGGGGGTGAACACTGAAGCTTTCTTT. The chain has TRBV29-1 and TRBJ1-1; 7 positions agree with TRBD1. Germline CDR1 and CDR2: SQVTM and ANQGSEA. After removal of 3 bases from V and 0 bases from J, the junction contained 1 base not matched to a gene. The CDR3 is made up of 13 amino acids.

V usage is TRBV28 and J usage is TRBJ1-1, with D unclear. V dropped 10 bases and J dropped 3 bases, with 9 bases sitting between them. Germline V gene lookup returns CDR1 MDHEN and CDR2 SYDVKM. This CDR3 is built from 11 residues. The CDR3 loop is CATQADTEAFF. For the CDR3, the DNA is TGTGCCACCCAGGCGGACACTGAAGCTTTCTTT.

The chain employs TRBV19 and TRBJ2-3, with unresolved D. The CDR3 extends over 17 amino acids. Germline loops: CDR1 LNHDA, CDR2 SQIVND (reference sequence). The V end was cut by 0 bases, the J end by 2 bases, with 15 bases between. The CDR3 protein is CASSIDRAFSPTDTQYF. The CDR3 DNA reads TGTGCCAGTAGTATAGATCGCGCGTTCTCCCCCACAGATACGCAGTATTTT.

This rearrangement joins TRBV28 to TRBJ2-7; D unresolved. Germline V CDR1 and CDR2: MDHEN, SYDVKM. V lost 3 bases, J lost 2 bases, and 11 bases lay in between. The CDR3 runs to 14 residues. The CDR3 DNA follows: TGTGCCAGCAGTTTGGCCCCCGCGCCCTACGAGCAGTACTTC. It specifies CASSLAPAPYEQYF.

This clone was picked up one time. The DNA of the CDR3 is TGTGCCAGCAGCCAAGATCGCGGGGGGGCCGTAGATACGCAGTATTTT. This encodes CASSQDRGGAVDTQYF. The chain uses TRBV4-2 and TRBJ2-3; TRBD2 aligns across 9 bases. The CDR3 runs 16 residues. Germline V gene lookup returns CDR1 LGHNA and CDR2 YNFKEQ. Trimming cost V 0 bases and J 5 bases; bases outside gene matches: 6.

The gene calls are TRBV5-1 and TRBJ2-1; 8 bases agree with TRBD2. The ends lost 4 bases at V and 10 bases at J; junction bases unmatched: 19. Germline loops: CDR1 SGHRS, CDR2 YFSETQ. This CDR3 spans 17 amino acids. CDR3 bases: TGCGCCAGCAGCCCAGGCACAATAGCGGGGTCCGGGGAGGAGCAGTTCTTC. Residues: CASSPGTIAGSGEEQFF.

The genes are TRBV4-1 and TRBJ2-3; 9 bases are shared with TRBD2. The germline V gene has CDR1 MGHRA and CDR2 YSYEKL. V shed 3 bases and J 11 bases; nucleotides not matched to a gene: 9. The CDR3 has 14 residues. The CDR3 protein is CASSQERGVVVQYF. CDR3 nucleotides: TGCGCCAGCAGCCAGGAGCGGGGGGTAGTTGTGCAGTATTTT.

Comments on this clone: The junction does not match germline at one end; this may be a read error. This chain uses TRBV5-5 with TRBJ2-4; 7 bases fit TRBD1. Germline loops: CDR1 SGHKS, CDR2 YYEKEE (reference sequence). The CDR3 spans 16 residues. The CDR3 DNA reads TGTGCCAGCAGTTTGGATCAGGGGGTTGGGGAAAACATTCAGTACTTC. This sequence encodes CASSLDQGVGENIQYF.

The rearrangement uses TRBV2 and TRBJ1-4; D gene ambiguous. The V end lost 9 bases, the J end lost 4 bases, and 9 bases lay between the germline ends. The CDR3 is made up of 12 amino acids. CDR1 and CDR2 from the germline V gene are SNHLY and FYNNEI. The CDR3 coding sequence is TGTGCCAGTTTCGGGCGTAATGAAAAACTGTTTTTT. This translates into CASFGRNEKLFF.

This rearrangement joins TRBV6-6 to TRBJ2-1, with D hard to call. The CDR3 extends over 15 amino acids. Germline values: CDR1 MNHNY, CDR2 SVGAGI (reference sequence). Trimming removed 2 bases at V and 1 base at J, with 9 bases between. In DNA form, the CDR3 reads TGTGCCAGCAGTTACGTTGACGGGTCCTACAATGAGCAGTTCTTC. It encodes CASSYVDGSYNEQFF.

The J gene is TRBJ2-1, the V gene TRBV11-2; D not certain. The V end was cut by 1 base, the J end by 6 bases, with 19 bases between. Germline V gene lookup returns CDR1 SGHAT and CDR2 FQNNGV. This CDR3 region has 17 residues. The CDR3 spells CASSLGLSPEIPNEQFF. CDR3 DNA: TGTGCCAGCAGCTTAGGCCTGAGCCCGGAGATCCCCAATGAGCAGTTCTTC.

The chain is built from TRBV27 and TRBJ1-6; D remains unclear. Trimming stripped 5 bases from V and 0 bases from J, with 11 bases between. CDR1 is MNHEY, CDR2 SMNVEV, per germline (reference sequence). The length of the CDR3 is 16 residues. The CDR3 region has the DNA TGTGCCAGCAGTCCAAAGGGCAGCTCCTATAATTCACCCCTCCACTTT. This encodes CASSPKGSSYNSPLHF.

The chain recombines TRBV11-1 with TRBJ1-4; 9 nucleotides line up with TRBD1. The V segment lost 7 bases and the J segment 6 bases; nucleotides outside the gene matches: 3. Per germline, CDR1 SGHAT and CDR2 FQDESV (reference sequence). This CDR3 has 13 residues. In DNA form, the CDR3 reads TGTGCCAGCACCCGGACAGGGGATGAAAAACTGTTTTTT. Translating gives CASTRTGDEKLFF.

J is TRBJ2-7 and V is TRBV6-5, with TRBD1 identical over 7 bases. The CDR3 is 15 residues long. V lost 6 bases to trimming and J lost 7 bases; unmatched junction nucleotides: 15. The germline gives CDR1 MNHEY, CDR2 SVGAGI. The CDR3, as DNA: TGTGCCAGCAGCCCTGATCGACAGGGTCTGTGGGAGCAGTACTTC. As protein: CASSPDRQGLWEQYF.